This TCR beta chain was retrieved from a study of shared clonotypes between healthy human individuals. Clones were read by immunoSEQ multiplex PCR, and TCRdb kept only the in-frame ones, dropping some. The table includes roughly 2,300,000 clones, roughly 92% detected once. Trimming took 5 bases from V and 1 from J; bases not matched to a gene: 1. Germline values: CDR1 SGHNT, CDR2 YENEEA. This CDR3 comprises 14 residues. This TCR came from a man aged 18 to 35 in good health. Some clones in this sample may be carry-over from other donors' samples. Material for sequencing was naive CD4+ T cells from PBMCs. Subset: CD45RA+ positively selected. The chain employs TRBV11-3 and TRBJ2-2; 7 bases map to TRBD1. The CDR3 nucleotides read TGTGCCAGCAGCCGACAGGGGAACACCGGGGAGCTGTTTTTT. This gives the protein CASSRQGNTGELFF.